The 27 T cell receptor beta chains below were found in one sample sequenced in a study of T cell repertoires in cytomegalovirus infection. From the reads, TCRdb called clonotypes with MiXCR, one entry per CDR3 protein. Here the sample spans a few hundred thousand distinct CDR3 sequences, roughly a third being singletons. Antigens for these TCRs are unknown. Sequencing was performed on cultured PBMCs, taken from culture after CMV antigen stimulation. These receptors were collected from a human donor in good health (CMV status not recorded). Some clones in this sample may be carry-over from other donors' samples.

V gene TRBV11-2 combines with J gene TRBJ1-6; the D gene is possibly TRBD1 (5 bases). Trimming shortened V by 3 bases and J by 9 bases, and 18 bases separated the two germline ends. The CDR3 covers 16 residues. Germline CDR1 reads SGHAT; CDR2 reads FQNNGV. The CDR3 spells CASSLRMGQGRSPLHF. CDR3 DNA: TGTGCCAGCAGCTTGAGGATGGGGCAGGGACGTTCACCCCTCCACTTT.

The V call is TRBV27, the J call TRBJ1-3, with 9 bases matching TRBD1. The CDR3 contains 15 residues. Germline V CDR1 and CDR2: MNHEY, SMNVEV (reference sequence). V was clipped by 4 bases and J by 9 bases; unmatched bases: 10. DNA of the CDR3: TGTGCCAGCAGTTCATCCGGGACAGGGAATCCCACCATATATTTT. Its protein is CASSSSGTGNPTIYF.

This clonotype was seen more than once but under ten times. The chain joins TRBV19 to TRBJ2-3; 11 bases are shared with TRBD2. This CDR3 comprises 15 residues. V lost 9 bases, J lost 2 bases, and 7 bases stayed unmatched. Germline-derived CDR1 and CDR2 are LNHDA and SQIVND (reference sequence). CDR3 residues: CASTSGSSITDTQYF. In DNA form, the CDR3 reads TGTGCCAGCACTAGCGGGAGCTCGATCACAGATACGCAGTATTTT.

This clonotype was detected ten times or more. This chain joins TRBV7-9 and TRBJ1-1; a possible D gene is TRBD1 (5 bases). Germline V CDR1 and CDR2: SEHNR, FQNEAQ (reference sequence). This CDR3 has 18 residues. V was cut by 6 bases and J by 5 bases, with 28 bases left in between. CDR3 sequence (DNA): TGTGCCAGCAGTCAGGGTCGGGTTCAGGGACCTCGGGAAACTGAAGCTTTCTTT. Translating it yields CASSQGRVQGPRETEAFF.

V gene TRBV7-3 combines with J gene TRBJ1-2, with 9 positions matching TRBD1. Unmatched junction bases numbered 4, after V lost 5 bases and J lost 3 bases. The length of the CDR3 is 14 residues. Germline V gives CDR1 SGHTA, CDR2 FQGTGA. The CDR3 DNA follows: TGTGCCAGCAGCAAACGACAGGGGGACTATGGCTACACCTTC. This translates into CASSKRQGDYGYTF.

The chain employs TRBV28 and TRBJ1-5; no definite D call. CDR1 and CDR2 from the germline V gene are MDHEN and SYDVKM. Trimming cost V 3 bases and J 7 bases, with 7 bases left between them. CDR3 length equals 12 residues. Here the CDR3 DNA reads TGTGCCAGCAGTTTCGGGCAGCAGCCCCAGCATTTT. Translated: CASSFGQQPQHF.

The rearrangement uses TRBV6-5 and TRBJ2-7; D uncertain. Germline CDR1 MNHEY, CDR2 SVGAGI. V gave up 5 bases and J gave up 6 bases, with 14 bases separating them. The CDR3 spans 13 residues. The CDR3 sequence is CASSTQRRGEQYV. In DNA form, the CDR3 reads TGTGCCAGCAGTACTCAGAGAAGAGGCGAGCAGTACGTC.

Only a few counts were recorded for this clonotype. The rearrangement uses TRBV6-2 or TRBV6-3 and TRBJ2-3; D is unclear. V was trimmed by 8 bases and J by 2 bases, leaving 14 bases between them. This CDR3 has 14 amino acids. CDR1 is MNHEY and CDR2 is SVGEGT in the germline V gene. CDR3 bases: TGTGCCAGCGTGGGTAGCTGGTCCACAGATACGCAGTATTTT. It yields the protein CASVGSWSTDTQYF.

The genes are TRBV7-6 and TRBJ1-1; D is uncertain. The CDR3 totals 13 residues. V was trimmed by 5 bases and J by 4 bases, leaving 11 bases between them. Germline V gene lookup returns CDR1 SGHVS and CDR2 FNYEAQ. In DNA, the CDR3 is TGTGCCAGCAGCACCACTCGGGGCACTGAAGCTTTCTTT. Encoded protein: CASSTTRGTEAFF.

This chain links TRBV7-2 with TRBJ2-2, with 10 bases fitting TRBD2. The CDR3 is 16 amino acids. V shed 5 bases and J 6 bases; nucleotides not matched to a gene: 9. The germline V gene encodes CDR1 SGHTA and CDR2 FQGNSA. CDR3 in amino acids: CASSILTSGLSGELFF. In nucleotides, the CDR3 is TGTGCCAGCAGCATATTGACTAGCGGGTTGTCCGGGGAGCTGTTTTTT. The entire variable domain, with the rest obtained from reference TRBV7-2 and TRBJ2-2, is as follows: GAGVSQSPSNKVTEKGKDVELRCDPISGHTALYWYRQSLGQGLEFLIYFQGNSAPDKSGLPSDRFSAERTGGSVSTLTIQRTQQEDSAVYLCASSILTSGLSGELFFGEGSRLTVL.

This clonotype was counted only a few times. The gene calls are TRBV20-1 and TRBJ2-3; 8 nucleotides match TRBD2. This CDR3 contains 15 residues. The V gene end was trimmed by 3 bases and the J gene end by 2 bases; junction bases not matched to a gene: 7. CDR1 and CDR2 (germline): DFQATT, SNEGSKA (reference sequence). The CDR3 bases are TGCAGTGCTAGGGGCGGGGGGCCGAACACAGATACGCAGTATTTT. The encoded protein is CSARGGGPNTDTQYF.

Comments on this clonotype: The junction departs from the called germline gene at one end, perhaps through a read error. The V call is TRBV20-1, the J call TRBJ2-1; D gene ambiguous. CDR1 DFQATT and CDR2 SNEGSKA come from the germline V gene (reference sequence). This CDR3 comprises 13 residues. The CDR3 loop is CSASHGPRFEEFF. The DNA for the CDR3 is TGCAGTGCTAGCCACGGGCCCAGATTTGAGGAGTTCTTC.

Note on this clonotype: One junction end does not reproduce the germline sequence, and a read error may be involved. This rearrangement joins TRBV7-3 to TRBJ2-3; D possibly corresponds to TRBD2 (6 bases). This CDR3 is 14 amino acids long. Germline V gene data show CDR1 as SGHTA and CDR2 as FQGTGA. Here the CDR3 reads CVSSLAESTDTQYF. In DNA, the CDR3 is TGTGTCAGCAGCTTAGCGGAAAGCACAGATACGCAGTATTTT.

In DNA form, the CDR3 reads TGTGCCAGCAGACGTCAAGCGGGCGCAGATACGCAGTATTTT. Translated: CASRRQAGADTQYF. The chain is built from TRBV12-3 or TRBV12-4 and TRBJ2-3; D possibly corresponds to TRBD2 (6 bases). Deletions cut 6 bases from V and 4 bases from J, with 14 bases between. There are 14 residues in the CDR3.

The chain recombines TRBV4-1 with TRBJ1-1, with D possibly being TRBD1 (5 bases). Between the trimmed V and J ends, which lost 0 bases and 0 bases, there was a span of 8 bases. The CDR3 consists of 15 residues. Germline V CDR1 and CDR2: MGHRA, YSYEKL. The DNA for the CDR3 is TGCGCCAGCAGCCAAGATGGGACTGTGAACACTGAAGCTTTCTTT. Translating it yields CASSQDGTVNTEAFF.

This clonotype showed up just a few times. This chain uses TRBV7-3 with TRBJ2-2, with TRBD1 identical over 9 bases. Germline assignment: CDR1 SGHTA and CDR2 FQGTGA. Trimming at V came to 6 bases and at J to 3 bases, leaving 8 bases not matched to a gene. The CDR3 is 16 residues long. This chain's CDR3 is CASRTPGQGYTGELFF. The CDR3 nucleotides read TGTGCCAGCAGGACGCCGGGACAGGGATACACCGGGGAGCTGTTTTTT.

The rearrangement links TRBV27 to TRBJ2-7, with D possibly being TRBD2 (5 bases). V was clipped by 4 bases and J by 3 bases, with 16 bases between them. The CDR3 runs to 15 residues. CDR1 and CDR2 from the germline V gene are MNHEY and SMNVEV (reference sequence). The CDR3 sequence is CASSSSLGGYYEQYF. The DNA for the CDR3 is TGTGCCAGCAGTTCCTCGCTGGGCGGGTACTACGAGCAGTACTTC.

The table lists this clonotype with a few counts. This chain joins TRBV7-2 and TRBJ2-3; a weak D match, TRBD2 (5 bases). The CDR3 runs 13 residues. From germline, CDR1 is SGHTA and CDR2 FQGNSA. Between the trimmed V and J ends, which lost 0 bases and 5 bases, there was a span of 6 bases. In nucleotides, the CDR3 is TGTGCCAGCAGCTTAGCTCGGGAAGATACGCAGTATTTT. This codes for CASSLAREDTQYF.

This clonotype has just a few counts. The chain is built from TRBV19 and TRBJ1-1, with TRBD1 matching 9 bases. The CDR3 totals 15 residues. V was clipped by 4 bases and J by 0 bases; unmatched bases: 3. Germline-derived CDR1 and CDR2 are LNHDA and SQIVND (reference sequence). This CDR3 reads CASSRGTGMNTEAFF. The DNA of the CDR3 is TGTGCCAGTAGTAGAGGGACAGGGATGAACACTGAAGCTTTCTTT.

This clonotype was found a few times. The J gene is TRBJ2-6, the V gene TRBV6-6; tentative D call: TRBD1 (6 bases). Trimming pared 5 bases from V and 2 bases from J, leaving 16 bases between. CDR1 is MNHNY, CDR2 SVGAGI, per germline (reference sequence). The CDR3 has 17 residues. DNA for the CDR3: TGTGCCAGCAGTCCCAGGGGCCGATTCACTGGGGCCAACGTCCTGACTTTC. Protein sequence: CASSPRGRFTGANVLTF.

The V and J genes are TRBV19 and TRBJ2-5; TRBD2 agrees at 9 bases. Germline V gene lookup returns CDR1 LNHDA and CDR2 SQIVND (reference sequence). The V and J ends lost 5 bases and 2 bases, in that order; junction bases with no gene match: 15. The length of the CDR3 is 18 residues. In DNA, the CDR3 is TGTGCCAGTAGTTCCGTGATAGCGGGAGAAGTGGGACAAGAGACCCAGTACTTC. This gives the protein CASSSVIAGEVGQETQYF.

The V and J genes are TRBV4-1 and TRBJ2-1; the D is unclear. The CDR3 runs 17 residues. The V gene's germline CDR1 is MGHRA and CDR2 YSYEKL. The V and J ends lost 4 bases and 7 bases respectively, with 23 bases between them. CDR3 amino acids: CASSRAGEALGWNEQFF. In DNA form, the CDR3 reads TGCGCCAGCAGCCGCGCCGGCGAGGCATTGGGATGGAATGAGCAGTTCTTC.

The CDR3 nucleotides read TGTGCCAGCAGCGCCAGCGTCCACGAGCAGTACGTC. Amino acids: CASSASVHEQYV. This sequence joins TRBV6-1 and TRBJ2-7, with no clear D. The germline gives CDR1 MNHNS, CDR2 SASEGT. This CDR3 is built from 12 residues. Trimming took 6 bases from V and 5 from J, leaving 11 bases between them.

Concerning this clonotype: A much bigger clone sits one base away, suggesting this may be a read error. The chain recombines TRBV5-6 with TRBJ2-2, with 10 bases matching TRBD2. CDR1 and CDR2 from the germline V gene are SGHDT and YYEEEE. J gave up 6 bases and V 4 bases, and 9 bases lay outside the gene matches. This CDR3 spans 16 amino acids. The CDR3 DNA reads TGTGCCAGCAGCCTCGGACTAGCGGAAGGGCCCGGGGAGCTGTTTTTT. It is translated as CASSLGLAEGPGELFF.

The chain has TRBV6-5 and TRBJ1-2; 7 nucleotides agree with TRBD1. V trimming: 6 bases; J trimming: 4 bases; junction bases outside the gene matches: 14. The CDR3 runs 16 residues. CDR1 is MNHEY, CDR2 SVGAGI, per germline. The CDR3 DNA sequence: TGTGCCAGCAGGCGGGACAGATCTATCACCCTCTATGGCTACACCTTC. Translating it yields CASRRDRSITLYGYTF.

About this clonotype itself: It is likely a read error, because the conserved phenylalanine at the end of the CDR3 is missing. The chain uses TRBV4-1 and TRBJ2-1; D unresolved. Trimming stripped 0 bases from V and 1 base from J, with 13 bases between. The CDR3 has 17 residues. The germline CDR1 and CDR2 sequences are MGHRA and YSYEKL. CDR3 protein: CASSQDEKAGSYNEQFL. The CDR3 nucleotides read TGCGCCAGCAGCCAAGATGAAAAGGCTGGTTCCTACAATGAGCAGTTCTTG.

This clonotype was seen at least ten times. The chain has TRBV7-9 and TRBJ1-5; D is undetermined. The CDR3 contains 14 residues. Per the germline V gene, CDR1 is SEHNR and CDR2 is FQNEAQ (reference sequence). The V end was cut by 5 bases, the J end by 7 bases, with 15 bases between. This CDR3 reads CASSISGVGQPQHF. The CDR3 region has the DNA TGTGCCAGCAGCATTAGTGGGGTTGGACAGCCCCAGCATTTT.